This T cell receptor (beta chain) was observed in a study of shared clonotypes between healthy human individuals. The wider study: There were three CD4 naive, three CD4 memory, two CD8 naive and one CD8 memory plates per donor. Study outcomes and limitations: Donor scarcity curtailed the genetic and exposure-history diversity represented herein. Memory subsets generally showed smaller estimated richness than naive subsets did.

On sorted subsets, replicate PCRs used 150 to 250 ng DNA, or tens of thousands of T cell genomes. This table comes from immunoSEQ multiplex PCR, and its TCRdb copy is limited to in-frame clones, with some not included. The sample has approximately 1.4 million clones; 95% to 99% are singletons. Comment on this clone: What it binds is unknown.

The sequenced sample was naive CD4+ T cells sorted from blood. The sample's subset: CD45RA+ positively selected. This clonotype originated in a man aged 30 to 45 in good health.

The CDR3 is CASSELAAGELFF. The CDR3 nucleotides are TGTGCCAGCAGTGAACTAGCGGCCGGGGAGCTGTTTTTT. The gene calls are TRBV25-1 and TRBJ2-2; 7 bases are a match to TRBD2. The CDR3 extends over 13 amino acids. Germline loops: CDR1 MGHDK, CDR2 SYGVNS. V was pared by 2 bases and J by 6 bases, with 0 bases of the junction left unmatched.